Presented here are 18 T cell receptor beta chains from one specimen sequenced in a study of blood T cell repertoires in COVID-19. Libraries were prepared by immunoSEQ multiplex PCR; TCRdb keeps only in-frame clonotypes and omits some of them. The sample has roughly 400,000 clones; approximately 87% are singletons. The sequenced sample was PBMCs or T cells enriched from blood (not recorded which). These receptors were obtained from a woman aged 45-59 years who had recovered from COVID-19.

The chain combines TRBV9 with TRBJ1-2, with 7 bases matching TRBD1. Germline V lookup: CDR1 SGDLS, CDR2 YYNGEE. The CDR3 has 14 amino acids. V lost 0 bases and J lost 5; bases outside the gene matches: 4. The CDR3 loop reads CASSVGTGPYGYTF. As DNA, the CDR3 is TGTGCCAGCAGCGTAGGGACAGGACCTTATGGCTACACCTTC.

V gene TRBV29-1 combines with J gene TRBJ2-1; D is possibly TRBD2 (6 bases). V lost 3 bases and J 0 bases, leaving 9 bases between the germline ends. The CDR3 loop spans 14 amino acids. Per germline, CDR1 SQVTM and CDR2 ANQGSEA. CDR3: CSVERGSSYNEQFF. CDR3 coding DNA: TGCAGCGTTGAGCGGGGCAGCTCCTACAATGAGCAGTTCTTC.

This clone was observed a handful of times. This sequence joins TRBV27 and TRBJ1-1, with D maybe TRBD1 (5 bases). V lost 4 bases to trimming and J lost 7 bases, with 13 bases between them. In germline, CDR1 is MNHEY, CDR2 SMNVEV (reference sequence). The CDR3 spans 13 residues. Here the CDR3 DNA reads TGTGCCAGCAGTTGGGCGCGGGGGGATGAAGCTTTCTTT. Its protein product is CASSWARGDEAFF.

The chain carries TRBV4-3 and TRBJ1-2; 7 bases are shared with TRBD1. Losses at the gene ends were 1 base for V and 2 bases for J; bases not matched to a gene: 4. Germline V lookup: CDR1 LGHNA, CDR2 YSLEER. The CDR3 is made up of 15 amino acids. The CDR3 spells CASSQARQGNYGYTF. CDR3 DNA: TGCGCCAGCAGCCAAGCCCGACAGGGAAACTATGGCTACACCTTC.

The rearrangement links TRBV7-2 to TRBJ2-5, with D unclear. The germline V gene has CDR1 SGHTA and CDR2 FQGNSA. With 0 bases removed from V and 3 bases from J, the gap between germline ends came to 8 bases. CDR3 size: 14 residues. Written as DNA, the CDR3 is TGTGCCAGCAGCTTAGCTGCGGCAGAAGAGACCCAGTACTTC. It encodes CASSLAAAEETQYF. The full variable domain, with the rest looked up from reference TRBV7-2 and TRBJ2-5, is GAGVSQSPSNKVTEKGKDVELRCDPISGHTALYWYRQSLGQGLEFLIYFQGNSAPDKSGLPSDRFSAERTGGSVSTLTIQRTQQEDSAVYLCASSLAAAEETQYFGPGTRLLVL.

The rearrangement joins TRBV6-2 or TRBV6-3 to TRBJ1-2, with TRBD1 identical over 7 bases. CDR1 and CDR2 (germline): MNHEY, SVGEGT. Germline trimming cut 6 bases from V and 11 bases from J; bases unmatched to any gene: 6. CDR3 length: 11 amino acids. The CDR3, as DNA: TGTGCCAGCAGCATGGGGACAGCTTACACCTTC. Its protein is CASSMGTAYTF.

The rearrangement joins TRBV28 to TRBJ1-4; no clear D gene. This CDR3 spans 12 amino acids. Germline values: CDR1 MDHEN, CDR2 SYDVKM. The ends were cut back, 4 bases at V and 7 bases at J, with 7 bases in the middle. The CDR3 DNA sequence: TGTGCCAGCAGTTGGTCGCGTGAAAAACTGTTTTTT. Encoded protein: CASSWSREKLFF.

The V gene is TRBV4-1, the J gene TRBJ2-1, with 11 bases that match TRBD2. V shed 4 bases, J shed 5 bases, and the junction held 7 bases outside the gene matches. This CDR3 has 16 amino acids. Germline V gene sequence: CDR1 MGHRA, CDR2 YSYEKL. CDR3 sequence (DNA): TGCGCCAGCAGCCCCCTGGGGACTAGCGGTGACAATGAGCAGTTCTTC. Its protein product is CASSPLGTSGDNEQFF.

This chain joins TRBV5-1 and TRBJ2-7; D remains ambiguous. Per the germline V gene, CDR1 is SGHRS and CDR2 is YFSETQ. V lost 1 base, J lost 4 bases, and 9 bases lay in between. This CDR3 spans 13 amino acids. This CDR3 reads CASSLSQVYEQYF. CDR3 sequence (DNA): TGCGCCAGCAGCTTGTCCCAGGTATACGAGCAGTACTTC. The complete variable domain, with remaining parts taken from reference TRBV5-1 and TRBJ2-7, reads KAGVTQTPRYLIKTRGQQVTLSCSPISGHRSVSWYQQTPGQGLQFLFEYFSETQRNKGNFPGRFSGRQFSNSRSEMNVSTLELGDSALYLCASSLSQVYEQYFGPGTRLTVT.

This clone was recorded once. The V call is TRBV24-1, the J call TRBJ2-7, with unresolved D. V lost 7 bases and J 5 bases, leaving 14 bases between the germline ends. CDR1 and CDR2 from the germline V gene are KGHDR and SFDVKD. This CDR3 spans 13 amino acids. CDR3 region: CATRDQATDEQYF. DNA for the CDR3: TGTGCCACCAGGGATCAGGCGACGGACGAGCAGTACTTC.

The rearrangement joins TRBV3-1 (or the pseudogene TRBV3-2) to TRBJ1-2; D remains ambiguous. V lost 0 bases, J lost 5 bases, and 7 bases lay in between. The CDR3 extends over 13 amino acids. The germline CDR1 and CDR2 sequences are LGHDT and YNNKEL (reference sequence). CDR3 loop: CASSQDTVYGYTF. In DNA, the CDR3 is TGTGCCAGCAGCCAAGATACTGTTTATGGCTACACCTTC.

The V gene is TRBV28, the J gene TRBJ2-7; D is perhaps TRBD2 (6 bases). The CDR3 contains 15 residues. Per germline, CDR1 MDHEN and CDR2 SYDVKM. V dropped 4 bases and J dropped 3 bases, with 16 bases sitting between them. Here the CDR3 reads CASSSSRDLDYEQYF. The CDR3 bases are TGTGCCAGCAGTTCATCCCGGGACTTGGACTACGAGCAGTACTTC.

This chain links TRBV7-6 with TRBJ2-2, with D perhaps TRBD1 (5 bases). This CDR3 is built from 15 residues. Trimming took 3 bases from V and 3 from J, leaving 11 bases between them. Germline V CDR1 and CDR2: SGHVS, FNYEAQ. The CDR3 DNA is TGTGCCAGCAGCTTTTCAGGGTGGGACACCGGGGAGCTGTTTTTT. This codes for CASSFSGWDTGELFF.

The J gene is TRBJ1-3, the V gene TRBV7-9; 7 nucleotides agree with TRBD1. The CDR3 extends over 15 amino acids. The V gene end was trimmed by 5 bases and the J gene end by 8 bases; junction bases not matched to a gene: 12. The germline CDR1 and CDR2 sequences are SEHNR and FQNEAQ (reference sequence). Written as DNA, the CDR3 is TGTGCCAGCAGCCCTTCGGACAGGACCCAGCACACCATATATTTT. Protein: CASSPSDRTQHTIYF.

This sequence joins TRBV7-2 and TRBJ2-4, with 7 bases matching TRBD1. Germline V gene data show CDR1 as SGHTA and CDR2 as FQGNSA. This CDR3 has 14 amino acids. V was pared by 6 bases and J by 2 bases, with 4 bases of the junction left unmatched. The CDR3 protein is CASSPTGSKNIQYF. The CDR3 coding sequence is TGTGCCAGCAGTCCGACAGGGTCCAAAAACATTCAGTACTTC.

Points on this clone: Within the sample, other DNA sequences also encode this same CDR3. V is TRBV12-3 or TRBV12-4 and J is TRBJ2-5; D not resolved. This CDR3 contains 11 residues. V gave up 3 bases and J gave up 5 bases, with 4 bases separating them. The CDR3 loop is CASSLRETQYF. CDR3 coding DNA: TGTGCCAGCAGTTTGAGGGAGACCCAGTACTTC.

V gene TRBV2 combines with J gene TRBJ1-2; tentatively, D is TRBD1 (5 bases). This CDR3 is 14 amino acids long. Germline V gives CDR1 SNHLY, CDR2 FYNNEI. V was trimmed by 4 bases and J by 8 bases, leaving 17 bases between them. Here the CDR3 DNA reads TGTGCCAGCAGTGTACAGGTTTCCCAAGGGGGCTACACCTTC. This sequence encodes CASSVQVSQGGYTF.

The V gene is TRBV7-9, the J gene TRBJ1-2, with 10 positions matching TRBD1. CDR3 length: 18 residues. The germline gives CDR1 SEHNR, CDR2 FQNEAQ (reference sequence). Germline trimming cut 4 bases from V and 4 bases from J; bases unmatched to any gene: 15. CDR3 sequence reads: CASSSPSSKTGGAYGYTF. CDR3 in DNA: TGTGCCAGCAGCTCACCATCTTCTAAGACAGGGGGCGCCTATGGCTACACCTTC. The whole variable domain, remainder taken from reference TRBV7-9 and TRBJ1-2, is DTGVSQNPRHKITKRGQNVTFRCDPISEHNRLYWYRQTLGQGPEFLTYFQNEAQLEKSRLLSDRFSAERPKGSFSTLEIQRTEQGDSAMYLCASSSPSSKTGGAYGYTFGSGTRLTVV.